This T cell receptor (beta chain) was sequenced during a study of blood T cell repertoires in COVID-19. Study as a whole: Acute and convalescent COVID-19 specimens originated in the United States, Italy and Spain. Nucleic acid was either cDNA or gDNA, and it came from T cells, B-cell-depleted T cells, or PBMCs.

Per the original data handling: It was from reference gene primer amplification that nucleated cell counts were estimated. Repertoires were generated with immunoSEQ multiplex PCR, while TCRdb's copy carries only in-frame clones and drops some. From that table come the V and J calls and clone size; the DNA was used to work out D and trimming. The sample shows roughly 110,000 clones, 86% of them seen only once. V lost 4 bases and J lost 3, with 23 bases in between. Germline values: CDR1 SGHRS, CDR2 YFSETQ. The CDR3 runs 17 residues. The material sequenced was peripheral blood. V is TRBV5-1 and J is TRBJ2-7, with D possibly being TRBD1 (9 bases). This sequence was found in a man aged 40-55 years with acute or convalescent COVID-19. CDR3 DNA sequence: TGCGCCAGCAGCCGACCGGACAGGGGCGCGGGGGGCTACGAGCAGTACTTC. Its protein product is CASSRPDRGAGGYEQYF.